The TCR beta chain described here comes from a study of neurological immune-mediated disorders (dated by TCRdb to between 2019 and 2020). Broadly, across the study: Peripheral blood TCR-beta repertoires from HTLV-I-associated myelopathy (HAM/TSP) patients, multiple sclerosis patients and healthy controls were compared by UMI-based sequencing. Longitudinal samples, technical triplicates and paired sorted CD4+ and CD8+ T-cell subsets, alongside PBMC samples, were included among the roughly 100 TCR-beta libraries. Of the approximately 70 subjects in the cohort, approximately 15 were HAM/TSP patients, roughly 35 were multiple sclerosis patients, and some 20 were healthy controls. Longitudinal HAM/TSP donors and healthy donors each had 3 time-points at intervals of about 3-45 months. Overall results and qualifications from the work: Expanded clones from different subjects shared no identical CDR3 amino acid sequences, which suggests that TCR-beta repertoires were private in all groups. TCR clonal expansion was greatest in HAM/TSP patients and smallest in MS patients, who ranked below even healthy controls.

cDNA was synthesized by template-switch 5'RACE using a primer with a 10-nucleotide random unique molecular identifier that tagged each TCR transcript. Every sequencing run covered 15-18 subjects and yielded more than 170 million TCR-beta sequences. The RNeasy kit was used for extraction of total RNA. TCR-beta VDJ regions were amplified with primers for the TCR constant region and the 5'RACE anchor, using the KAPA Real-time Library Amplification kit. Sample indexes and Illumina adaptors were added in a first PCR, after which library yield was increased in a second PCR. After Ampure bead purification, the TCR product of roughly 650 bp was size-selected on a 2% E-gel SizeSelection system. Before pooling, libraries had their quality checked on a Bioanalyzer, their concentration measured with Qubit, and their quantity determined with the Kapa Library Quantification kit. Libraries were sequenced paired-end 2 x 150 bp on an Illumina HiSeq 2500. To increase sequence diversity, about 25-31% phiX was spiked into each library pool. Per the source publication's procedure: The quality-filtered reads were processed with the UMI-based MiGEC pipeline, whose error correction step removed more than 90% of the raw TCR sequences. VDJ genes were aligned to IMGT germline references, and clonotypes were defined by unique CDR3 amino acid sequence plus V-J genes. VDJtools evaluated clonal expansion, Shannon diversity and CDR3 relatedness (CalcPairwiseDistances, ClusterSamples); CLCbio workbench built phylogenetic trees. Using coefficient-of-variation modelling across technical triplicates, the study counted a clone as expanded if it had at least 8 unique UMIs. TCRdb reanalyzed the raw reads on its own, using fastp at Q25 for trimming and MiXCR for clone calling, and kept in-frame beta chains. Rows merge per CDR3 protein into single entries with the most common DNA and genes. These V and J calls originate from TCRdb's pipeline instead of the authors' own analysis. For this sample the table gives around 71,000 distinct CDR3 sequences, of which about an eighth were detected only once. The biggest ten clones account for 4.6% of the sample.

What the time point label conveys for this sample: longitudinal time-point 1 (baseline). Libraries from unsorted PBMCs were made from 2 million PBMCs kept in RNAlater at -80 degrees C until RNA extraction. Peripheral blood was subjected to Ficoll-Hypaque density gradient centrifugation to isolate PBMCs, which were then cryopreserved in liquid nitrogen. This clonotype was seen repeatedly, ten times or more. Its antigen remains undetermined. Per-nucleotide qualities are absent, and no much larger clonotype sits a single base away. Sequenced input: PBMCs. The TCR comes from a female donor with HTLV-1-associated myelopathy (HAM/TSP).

CDR3 loop: CSVPGGAGNTIYF. The sequenced DNA: TGCAGCGTTCCAGGGGGAGCTGGAAACACCATATATTTT. Here the chain combines TRBV29-1 and TRBJ1-3, with TRBD1 identical over 7 junction bases. CDR1 and CDR2 (SQVTM, ANQGSEA) derive from the germline V gene. V is cut back by 5 bases and J by 2 bases, with 3 bases in the junction unmatched. Taken from cysteine to phenylalanine, the CDR3 has 13 residues. CDR3 DNA is the only sequence kept; it has 39 bases, read in frame from the first base.